This TCR beta chain was captured by sequencing in a study of CD8 T cells in ankylosing spondylitis. Study-level results: In ankylosing spondylitis blood, a motif of roughly eight highly homologous TCR beta variants appeared characteristic. Matched ankylosing spondylitis synovial fluid reportedly contained a significantly enriched population of disease-linked clones.

This CDR3 is 13 amino acids long. Germline loops: CDR1 SQVTM, CDR2 ANQGSEA. One entry per CDR3 protein, called by TCRdb with MiXCR from the 5' RACE reads. The table shows 700,000 to 1,000,000 distinct CDR3 sequences, with over 9.5% occurring only once. Comments on this clonotype: Antigen: not known.

The genes are TRBV29-1 and TRBJ2-3; no clear D gene. The sequencing input was blood, either unsorted or a sorted T cell fraction (not recorded which). The TCR comes from a male donor with ankylosing spondylitis. The DNA for the CDR3 is TGCAGAGTCACGGGCCCCCTCACAGATACGCAGTATTTT. It encodes CRVTGPLTDTQYF.